This TCR beta chain was recorded in a study of T cell clonality in common variable immunodeficiency. Both groups were predominantly of Caucasian heritage. Points from the study as a whole: CVID patient heterogeneity limited repertoire-clinical complication correlations. Common variable immunodeficiency TCR beta sequences reportedly had fewer deletions and N-nucleotide insertions. Compared with healthy controls, CVID subjects showed increased TCRbeta clonality, mostly in about a third.

V trimming: 8 bases; J trimming: 5 bases; junction bases outside the gene matches: 13. The CDR3 consists of 16 residues. Germline loops: CDR1 SNHLY, CDR2 FYNNEI. The assay was immunoSEQ multiplex PCR, and TCRdb's table has in-frame clones only and misses some. The sample contains 40,000 or so clones, none of them singletons. This clone was observed many times. Its antigen is not identified. The CDR3 is cut off 3 residues early in the read; its end comes from the germline J gene. The chain uses TRBV2 and TRBJ2-5, with 11 bases fitting TRBD2. The receptor was derived from a person aged 18 to 70 in good health. Specimen: peripheral blood mononuclear cells. The sequenced part of the CDR3 DNA is TGTGCCAGCTCTCTCCCGGGACTAGCGGTGGGGGAGACC. It is translated as CASSLPGLAVGET. The complete CDR3 reads CASSLPGLAVGETQYF.